This entry lists 31 T cell receptor beta chains sequenced from one sample in a study of blood T cells in healthy people across ages. A sample-barcoded 5' primer and a J-beta primer mix were used in a second PCR of about 7 to 12 cycles. MiXCR, run by TCRdb on the 5' RACE reads, gives a single entry per CDR3 protein. The sample contains about 620,000 distinct CDR3 sequences, over 20% of which appear only once. Sequenced sample: blood. Receptors originate from a man aged 70 or older in good health.

This clonotype came up a few times. This chain connects TRBV12-3 or TRBV12-4 to TRBJ2-3, with D tentatively TRBD2 (5 bases). V was trimmed by 6 bases and J by 1 base, leaving 11 bases between them. The CDR3 consists of 14 residues. This chain's CDR3 is CASSRGLGTDTQYF. In DNA form, the CDR3 reads TGTGCCAGCAGCCGCGGACTCGGCACAGATACGCAGTATTTT.

This clonotype was counted only a few times. The chain carries TRBV12-3 or TRBV12-4 and TRBJ2-5, with 11 nucleotides matching TRBD2. This CDR3 region has 15 residues. J lost 3 bases, V lost 6 bases, and 6 bases had no gene match. CDR3 residues: CASSPGLAAEETQYF. For the CDR3, the DNA is TGTGCCAGCAGCCCGGGACTAGCGGCAGAAGAGACCCAGTACTTC.

This clonotype was detected only a few times. The chain employs TRBV20-1 and TRBJ2-3; D gene uncertain. Germline assignment: CDR1 DFQATT and CDR2 SNEGSKA (reference sequence). Trimming pared 0 bases from V and 11 bases from J, leaving 12 bases between. This CDR3 is built from 12 residues. This CDR3 is CSARDVGILQYF. As DNA, the CDR3 is TGCAGTGCTAGAGATGTGGGGATCTTGCAGTATTTT.

The chain couples TRBV5-1 to TRBJ2-5, with TRBD2 matching over 8 bases. Unmatched junction bases numbered 7, after V lost 4 bases and J lost 5 bases. The CDR3 totals 14 residues. Germline V CDR1 and CDR2: SGHRS, YFSETQ. CDR3 sequence: CASSGTRNGETQYF. The DNA for the CDR3 is TGCGCCAGCAGCGGGACTAGGAACGGGGAGACCCAGTACTTC.

This clonotype was observed a few times. The chain joins TRBV28 to TRBJ2-3, with TRBD2 matching 9 bases. The CDR3 totals 21 residues. The germline gives CDR1 MDHEN, CDR2 SYDVKM. V was pared by 6 bases and J by 0 bases, with 22 bases of the junction left unmatched. The CDR3 DNA is TGTGCCAGCAGAACCCCCAATATCGGGCGGGAGGGCCGGAGGAGCACAGATACGCAGTATTTT. Encoded protein: CASRTPNIGREGRRSTDTQYF.

The gene calls are TRBV3-1 and TRBJ2-5; a weak D match, TRBD2 (6 bases). The CDR3 totals 16 residues. Trimming removed 1 base from V and 2 bases from J, with 14 bases in between. The V gene's germline CDR1 is LGHDT and CDR2 YNNKEL (reference sequence). The CDR3 DNA reads TGTGCCAGCAGCCAAGTACCGCGACGGGGGCAAGAGACCCAGTACTTC. Residues: CASSQVPRRGQETQYF.

This clonotype was picked up many times. The chain has TRBV7-3 and TRBJ2-6, with TRBD1 as a possible D gene (6 bases). Deletions cut 2 bases from V and 4 bases from J, with 9 bases between. This CDR3 comprises 15 residues. The germline V gene encodes CDR1 SGHTA and CDR2 FQGTGA. This chain's CDR3 is CASSLYRAGANVLTF. In nucleotides, the CDR3 is TGTGCCAGCAGCTTATACAGGGCGGGGGCCAACGTCCTGACTTTC. Supplemented by reference TRBV7-3 and TRBJ2-6, the full variable domain reads GAGVSQTPSNKVTEKGKYVELRCDPISGHTALYWYRQSLGQGPEFLIYFQGTGAADDSGLPNDRFFAVRPEGSVSTLKIQRTERGDSAVYLCASSLYRAGANVLTFGAGSRLTVL.

This clonotype has just a few counts. The V and J genes are TRBV30 and TRBJ1-1; a possible D gene is TRBD1 (6 bases). The CDR3 is made up of 13 amino acids. Trimming shortened V by 8 bases and J by 3 bases, and 16 bases separated the two germline ends. The germline V gene has CDR1 GTSNPN and CDR2 SVGIG (reference sequence). The CDR3 coding sequence is TGTGCCGGGGGACAATCAAGGGACACTGAAGCTTTCTTT. It yields the protein CAGGQSRDTEAFF. The whole variable domain, remainder taken from reference TRBV30 and TRBJ1-1, is SQTIHQWPATLVQPVGSPLSLECTVEGTSNPNLYWYRQAAGRGLQLLFYSVGIGQISSEVPQNLSASRPQDRQFILSSKKLLLSDSGFYLCAGGQSRDTEAFFGQGTRLTVV.

This clonotype was counted many times. At one of its ends the junction is not consistent with the germline gene, which may arise from a read error. The chain couples TRBV5-1 to TRBJ2-1; the match to TRBD2 covers 9 bases. Germline assignment: CDR1 SGHRS and CDR2 YFSETQ. CDR3 size: 15 residues. As DNA, the CDR3 is TGTGCCAGCAGCTTTAGCGGGAGTTCCTACAATGAGCAGTTCTTC. It specifies CASSFSGSSYNEQFF.

This clonotype has only a few counts. This chain links TRBV6-1 with TRBJ2-2; the D is unclear. The germline gives CDR1 MNHNS, CDR2 SASEGT. The CDR3 totals 13 residues. V dropped 3 bases and J dropped 7 bases, with 9 bases sitting between them. CDR3 DNA: TGTGCCAGCAGTGATTTGGGGATCGGGGAGCTGTTTTTT. It translates to CASSDLGIGELFF.

This sequence joins TRBV25-1 and TRBJ2-4, with TRBD2 as a possible D gene (6 bases). The CDR3 sequence is 17 residues long. In germline, CDR1 is MGHDK, CDR2 SYGVNS. V was clipped by 5 bases and J by 0 bases, with 17 bases between them. The CDR3 loop reads CASSSLAYELAKNIQYF. DNA of the CDR3: TGTGCCAGCAGTTCTCTAGCGTACGAACTAGCCAAAAACATTCAGTACTTC.

The chain couples TRBV20-1 to TRBJ2-5; 10 positions match TRBD1. The CDR3 sequence is 18 residues long. CDR1 is DFQATT, CDR2 SNEGSKA, per germline (reference sequence). The junction had 19 bases not matched to a gene; V was cut back by 4 bases and J by 5 bases. The CDR3 bases are TGCAGTGCTACGTCGGACAGGGGGACCGGGACCGGCGGTGAGACCCAGTACTTC. It translates to CSATSDRGTGTGGETQYF.

The chain has TRBV4-1 and TRBJ2-1; possibly TRBD1 for D (5 bases). The J call may be incorrect, as the DNA end agrees better with TRBJ2-7. Germline CDR1 and CDR2: MGHRA and YSYEKL. The CDR3 length is 12 residues. This chain's CDR3 is CASSQPQGEQYF. Here the CDR3 DNA reads TGCGCCAGCAGCCAACCTCAGGGCGAGCAGTACTTC.

In its sample, this clonotype was seen once. The rearrangement uses TRBV20-1 and TRBJ2-1; 9 nucleotides match TRBD2. CDR1 DFQATT and CDR2 SNEGSKA come from the germline V gene (reference sequence). Trimming at V came to 2 bases and at J to 2 bases, leaving 1 base not matched to a gene. The CDR3 covers 14 residues. The CDR3 region is CSARKRGAYNEQFF. CDR3 bases: TGCAGTGCTAGAAAGCGGGGGGCCTACAATGAGCAGTTCTTC.

This clonotype has a count of ten or more. The chain couples TRBV3-1 to TRBJ1-4; D not resolved. The CDR3 covers 13 residues. Between the trimmed V and J ends, which lost 4 bases and 6 bases, there was a span of 9 bases. Germline-derived CDR1 and CDR2 are LGHDT and YNNKEL (reference sequence). The CDR3 region is CASSRVADEKLFF. The CDR3 bases are TGTGCCAGCAGCCGGGTAGCTGATGAAAAACTGTTTTTT.

This rearrangement joins TRBV7-9 to TRBJ2-3; perhaps TRBD2 as D (5 bases). CDR3 length: 14 residues. Per the germline V gene, CDR1 is SEHNR and CDR2 is FQNEAQ (reference sequence). V was cut by 5 bases and J by 3 bases, with 12 bases left in between. As DNA, the CDR3 is TGTGCCAGCAGCATACTAGGTGGGACAGATACGCAGTATTTT. It encodes CASSILGGTDTQYF.

To note about this clonotype: Germline is not matched at one junction end, which may reflect a read error. This sequence joins TRBV6-2 or TRBV6-3 and TRBJ2-1, with 10 bases aligning to TRBD2. This CDR3 has 16 residues. Per the germline V gene, CDR1 is MNHEY and CDR2 is SVGEGT. This chain's CDR3 is CANSQPGLASYNEQFF. CDR3 coding DNA: TGTGCCAACAGTCAGCCGGGACTAGCGAGTTACAATGAGCAGTTCTTC.

In its sample, this clonotype was seen once. This rearrangement joins TRBV19 to TRBJ2-1; TRBD2 aligns across 14 bases. The CDR3 contains 15 residues. CDR1 is LNHDA and CDR2 is SQIVND in the germline V gene (reference sequence). V trimming: 5 bases; J trimming: 13 bases; junction bases outside the gene matches: 10. The CDR3 reads CASSGQGLAGVGQFF. In DNA form, the CDR3 reads TGTGCCAGTAGTGGGCAGGGACTAGCGGGAGTAGGTCAGTTCTTC.

This clonotype was counted between two and nine times. The J gene is TRBJ2-7, the V gene TRBV12-3 or TRBV12-4; either TRBD1 or TRBD2 may fit D (6 bases each). The CDR3 is made up of 15 amino acids. V was shortened by 4 bases and J by 4 bases, with 17 bases between the two germline ends. CDR3 sequence (DNA): TGTGCCAGCAGTTCCCGACGGGGGCGGGGATACGAGCAGTACTTC. Translation: CASSSRRGRGYEQYF.

This clonotype was seen a few times. This chain uses TRBV7-2 with TRBJ2-7; 11 bases align to TRBD2. CDR3 length equals 15 residues. Trimming cost V 3 bases and J 7 bases; bases outside gene matches: 8. The V gene's germline CDR1 is SGHTA and CDR2 FQGNSA. The CDR3 sequence: CASSFGLAGPLEQYF. CDR3 DNA: TGTGCCAGCAGCTTCGGACTAGCGGGCCCCCTGGAGCAGTACTTC.

The rearrangement uses TRBV6-6 and TRBJ1-6, with D maybe TRBD1 (5 bases). Germline CDR1 reads MNHNY; CDR2 reads SVGAGI (reference sequence). This CDR3 has 13 residues. V lost 7 bases and J lost 8, with 12 bases in between. The CDR3 here is CASNGRVDSPLHF. The CDR3 region has the DNA TGTGCCAGCAATGGCAGGGTCGATTCACCCCTCCACTTT.

This clonotype was seen ten or more times. The gene calls are TRBV7-3 and TRBJ2-2, with a tentative D call TRBD2 (5 bases). CDR1 SGHTA and CDR2 FQGTGA come from the germline V gene. Trimming pared 4 bases from V and 4 bases from J, leaving 16 bases between. CDR3 length equals 16 residues. CDR3 loop: CASSSPAGPLTGELFF. The CDR3, as DNA: TGTGCCAGCAGCTCCCCGGCGGGCCCACTCACCGGGGAGCTGTTTTTT.

V usage is TRBV12-3 or TRBV12-4 and J usage is TRBJ2-1; TRBD2 aligns across 9 bases. This CDR3 spans 16 amino acids. Unmatched junction bases numbered 9, after V lost 7 bases and J lost 2 bases. Written as DNA, the CDR3 is TGTGCCAGCACCCCTCTAGCGGGACGCACCTACAATGAGCAGTTCTTC. Residues: CASTPLAGRTYNEQFF.

This clonotype was found a few times. This chain uses TRBV7-9 with TRBJ2-6; D uncertain. Germline V gene sequence: CDR1 SEHNR, CDR2 FQNEAQ (reference sequence). V dropped 5 bases and J dropped 2 bases, with 10 bases sitting between them. CDR3 length: 15 residues. This chain's CDR3 is CASSESSAGANVLTF. For the CDR3, the DNA is TGTGCCAGCAGCGAAAGTTCTGCTGGGGCCAACGTCCTGACTTTC.

The gene calls are TRBV10-3 and TRBJ2-3, with 8 bases fitting TRBD2. The CDR3 consists of 14 residues. J was trimmed by 3 bases and V by 2 bases; bases with no gene match: 1. CDR1 and CDR2 from the germline V gene are ENHRY and SYGVKD. CDR3 region: CAISEGGRTDTQYF. The CDR3 nucleotides read TGTGCCATCAGTGAGGGCGGGAGGACAGATACGCAGTATTTT.

The sample holds many counts of this clonotype. V usage is TRBV6-1 and J usage is TRBJ1-5; D not certain. Trimming pared 1 base from V and 5 bases from J, leaving 9 bases between. The CDR3 extends over 14 amino acids. Germline loops: CDR1 MNHNS, CDR2 SASEGT. The CDR3 loop reads CASSEVRPDQPQHF. In DNA, the CDR3 is TGTGCCAGCAGTGAAGTTCGCCCCGATCAGCCCCAGCATTTT.

This clonotype was counted between two and nine times. V gene TRBV5-5 combines with J gene TRBJ2-5; perhaps TRBD1 as D (6 bases). Trimming removed 4 bases from V and 1 base from J, with 11 bases in between. The CDR3 contains 14 residues. CDR1 is SGHKS and CDR2 is YYEKEE in the germline V gene (reference sequence). DNA of the CDR3: TGTGCCAGCAGCCGAGACAGGTTCCAAGAGACCCAGTACTTC. Translation: CASSRDRFQETQYF. The variable domain in full, with the rest retrieved from reference TRBV5-5 and TRBJ2-5, is DAGVTQSPTHLIKTRGQQVTLRCSPISGHKSVSWYQQVLGQGPQFIFQYYEKEERGRGNFPDRFSARQFPNYSSELNVNALLLGDSALYLCASSRDRFQETQYFGPGTRLLVL.

This clonotype was recorded many times. V gene TRBV28 combines with J gene TRBJ2-5, with D perhaps matching TRBD1 or TRBD2 (5 bases each). The germline V and J ends were trimmed by 6 bases and 2 bases, with 13 bases remaining between them. Germline values: CDR1 MDHEN, CDR2 SYDVKM. This CDR3 is 14 amino acids long. CDR3: CASSSLGRQETQYF. Written as DNA, the CDR3 is TGTGCCAGCAGCTCTTTGGGACGACAAGAGACCCAGTACTTC.

This clonotype has just a few counts. CDR3: CASSPRPAGGADTQYF. As DNA, the CDR3 is TGTGCCAGCAGCCCGCGTCCAGCGGGAGGCGCAGATACGCAGTATTTT. This sequence joins TRBV7-3 and TRBJ2-3; TRBD2 agrees at 9 bases. Germline lookup yields CDR1 SGHTA and CDR2 FQGTGA. The CDR3 has 16 amino acids. The V gene end was trimmed by 5 bases and the J gene end by 4 bases; junction bases not matched to a gene: 10.

This clonotype was seen only a few times. The DNA of the CDR3 is TGTGCCAGCAGTCCCCATGGACTAGTAGAGACCCAGTACTTC. This translates into CASSPHGLVETQYF. This sequence joins TRBV12-3 or TRBV12-4 and TRBJ2-5; 7 nucleotides match TRBD2. The CDR3 loop spans 14 amino acids. The junction had 7 bases not matched to a gene; V was cut back by 5 bases and J by 4 bases.

The gene calls are TRBV5-8 and TRBJ1-1, with unresolved D. V was shortened by 2 bases and J by 2 bases, with 10 bases between the two germline ends. Germline assignment: CDR1 SGHTS and CDR2 YDEGEE. This CDR3 has 14 residues. CDR3 bases: TGTGCCAGCAGCTTTCGGGTCGTAAACACTGAAGCTTTCTTT. Amino acids: CASSFRVVNTEAFF.